These T cell receptor beta chains were read from a single sample in a study of human T cells and chemical hapten exposure. TCRdb reanalysed the RACE reads using MiXCR and keeps one entry per CDR3 protein. The data hold under 200,000 distinct CDR3 sequences, with approximately 29% observed a single time. The source was whole blood, collected in connection with sensitization to the hapten diphenylcyclopropenone (DPC). These receptors came from a woman aged 25 to 45 with alopecia areata. Some clones in this sample may be carry-over from other donors' samples. The CDR3 runs from the conserved cysteine through the conserved F or W. The listing skips clone size in some rows; elsewhere it reads once, few, many or a size class.

v_call: TRBV20-1; j_call: TRBJ2-7; clone_size: .; cdr3_aa: CRTRGTTGFEQYF
v_call: TRBV20-1; j_call: TRBJ2-3; clone_size: .; cdr3_aa: CSAVASRYSTDTQYF
v_call: TRBV5-5; j_call: TRBJ1-2; clone_size: few; cdr3_aa: CASSPRSGNGYTF
v_call: TRBV20-1; j_call: TRBJ1-5; clone_size: few; cdr3_aa: CSASNAGAAGPQHF
v_call: TRBV4-1; j_call: TRBJ1-6; clone_size: few; cdr3_aa: CASSQGYSDSPLHF
v_call: TRBV28; j_call: TRBJ2-1; clone_size: .; cdr3_aa: CASSLVGTGGNEQFF
v_call: TRBV7-2; j_call: TRBJ2-7; clone_size: .; cdr3_aa: CASSLGWHEQYF
v_call: TRBV20-1; j_call: TRBJ2-1; clone_size: few; cdr3_aa: CSAANNEQFF
v_call: TRBV18; j_call: TRBJ2-5; clone_size: .; cdr3_aa: CASSPLGQGSAQYF
v_call: TRBV9; j_call: TRBJ2-1; clone_size: .; cdr3_aa: CASSVEGGSYNEQFF
v_call: TRBV28; j_call: TRBJ1-6; clone_size: .; cdr3_aa: CASAGPGPSPLHF
v_call: TRBV28; j_call: TRBJ1-1; clone_size: .; cdr3_aa: CASSLSRPERGAFF
v_call: TRBV29-1; j_call: TRBJ2-1; clone_size: .; cdr3_aa: CSVPWEAYNEQFF
v_call: TRBV7-2; j_call: TRBJ2-1; clone_size: .; cdr3_aa: CASSLAVAPEQFF
v_call: TRBV6-1; j_call: TRBJ1-4; clone_size: many; cdr3_aa: CASRVSTNEKLFF
v_call: TRBV6-2/TRBV6-3; j_call: TRBJ2-5; clone_size: .; cdr3_aa: CASSYSGTSGFQETQYF
v_call: TRBV28; j_call: TRBJ1-5; clone_size: .; cdr3_aa: CASSSAGSNQPQHF
v_call: TRBV28; j_call: TRBJ1-2; clone_size: .; cdr3_aa: CASSTQGTLNYGYTF
v_call: TRBV12-5; j_call: TRBJ2-3; clone_size: .; cdr3_aa: CASGQSGSSTDTQYF
v_call: TRBV20-1; j_call: TRBJ1-5; clone_size: few; cdr3_aa: CSAPDSYNQPQHF
v_call: TRBV4-2; j_call: TRBJ2-6; clone_size: few; cdr3_aa: CASSQARSGANVLTF
v_call: TRBV5-1; j_call: TRBJ1-1; clone_size: .; cdr3_aa: CASSLVSGAHTEAFF
v_call: TRBV4-1; j_call: TRBJ2-2; clone_size: .; cdr3_aa: CASSQGLSGTNTGELFF
v_call: TRBV6-1; j_call: TRBJ2-1; clone_size: .; cdr3_aa: CASTSTGGNEQFF
v_call: TRBV28; j_call: TRBJ2-1; clone_size: few; cdr3_aa: CASSTILGTLGDNEQFF
v_call: TRBV6-6; j_call: TRBJ1-6; clone_size: .; cdr3_aa: CASSQRGAGSPLHF
v_call: TRBV7-2; j_call: TRBJ1-1; clone_size: few; cdr3_aa: CASSLTAGAEAFF
v_call: TRBV2; j_call: TRBJ2-2; clone_size: .; cdr3_aa: CASRGTGGFTGELFF
v_call: TRBV5-1; j_call: TRBJ1-2; clone_size: .; cdr3_aa: CASSSRAGPANYGYTF
v_call: TRBV2; j_call: TRBJ2-5; clone_size: once; cdr3_aa: CASSTGTSGGIQETQYF
v_call: TRBV15; j_call: TRBJ2-6; clone_size: .; cdr3_aa: CATRLGPGANVLTF
v_call: TRBV21-1; j_call: TRBJ1-3; clone_size: few; cdr3_aa: CASSREMGNTIYF
v_call: TRBV5-1; j_call: TRBJ1-5; clone_size: .; cdr3_aa: CASSQDPSNQPQHF
v_call: TRBV2; j_call: TRBJ2-1; clone_size: few; cdr3_aa: CASSETSGRGIEQFF
v_call: TRBV20-1; j_call: TRBJ2-1; clone_size: few; cdr3_aa: CSARAQYNEQFF
v_call: TRBV28; j_call: TRBJ1-2; clone_size: few; cdr3_aa: CASSGDRQPLRYTF
v_call: TRBV11-1; j_call: TRBJ2-2; clone_size: few; cdr3_aa: CASSFDLRTGELFF
v_call: TRBV29-1; j_call: TRBJ1-3; clone_size: .; cdr3_aa: CSVGGDSLSSGNTIYF
v_call: TRBV29-1; j_call: TRBJ2-1; clone_size: .; cdr3_aa: CSVSDHEQFF
v_call: TRBV29-1; j_call: TRBJ1-2; clone_size: .; cdr3_aa: CSVTGINYGYTF
v_call: TRBV7-9; j_call: TRBJ1-1; clone_size: .; cdr3_aa: CASSPDRGRTEAFF
v_call: TRBV6-2/TRBV6-3; j_call: TRBJ1-1; clone_size: few; cdr3_aa: CASSYSDRAAFF
v_call: TRBV5-1; j_call: TRBJ2-7; clone_size: .; cdr3_aa: CASRTEDYEQYF
v_call: TRBV28; j_call: TRBJ1-5; clone_size: once; cdr3_aa: CASNGLTVNQPQHF
v_call: TRBV20-1; j_call: TRBJ2-7; clone_size: .; cdr3_aa: CSARKGLAGPYEQYF
v_call: TRBV20-1; j_call: TRBJ2-3; clone_size: few; cdr3_aa: CSAGWRRQVGPDTQYF
v_call: TRBV4-3; j_call: TRBJ2-7; clone_size: .; cdr3_aa: CASSQGYPAYEQYF
v_call: TRBV29-1; j_call: TRBJ2-7; clone_size: few; cdr3_aa: CSVEQQENYEQYF
v_call: TRBV18; j_call: TRBJ1-2; clone_size: .; cdr3_aa: CASSPGTTNYGYTF
v_call: TRBV10-3; j_call: TRBJ2-1; clone_size: .; cdr3_aa: CAISESQGLSSSEQFF
v_call: TRBV4-3; j_call: TRBJ1-5; clone_size: few; cdr3_aa: CASSQESGAGQPQHF
v_call: TRBV6-5; j_call: TRBJ2-2; clone_size: .; cdr3_aa: CASSPGQGFSGELFF
v_call: TRBV2; j_call: TRBJ2-1; clone_size: .; cdr3_aa: CASIGRGKASNEQFF
v_call: TRBV20-1; j_call: TRBJ1-4; clone_size: .; cdr3_aa: CSARRGWDEKLFF
v_call: TRBV4-3; j_call: TRBJ1-2; clone_size: .; cdr3_aa: CASSQDRGTVGGYTF
v_call: TRBV24-1; j_call: TRBJ1-2; clone_size: .; cdr3_aa: CATSESGGGGYTF
v_call: TRBV28; j_call: TRBJ1-4; clone_size: few; cdr3_aa: CASSSTGYDEKLFF
v_call: TRBV20-1; j_call: TRBJ2-5; clone_size: .; cdr3_aa: CSASGARGFETQYF
v_call: TRBV29-1; j_call: TRBJ2-7; clone_size: .; cdr3_aa: CSVGTGAGSSYEQYF